These T cell receptor beta chains were read from a single sample in a study of T-cell memory formation after mild COVID-19. A single record per CDR3 protein comes from TCRdb applying MiXCR to the 5' RACE reads. The sample shows approximately 480,000 distinct CDR3 sequences, around a sixth of them seen only once. The sequencing sample was made of PBMCs or a T cell subset sorted from them (not recorded which). Receptors originate from an adult woman who had mild COVID-19 (a few samples of this study predate the infection). Cell type and time point are not known. The CDR3 runs from the conserved cysteine through the conserved F or W. The order of the fields is D gene, clone size, J gene, V gene, CDR3 protein, CDR3 DNA. The D gene is left open where the match is weak. Expanded clones get a size class; other rows say once, few or many, or leave the size out.

NA,few,TRBJ2-7,TRBV9,CASSKAGDGSYEQYF,TGTGCCAGCTCTAAGGCAGGGGATGGCTCCTACGAGCAGTACTTC
NA,many,TRBJ2-1,TRBV20-1,CSARSAGTLISNEQFF,TGCAGTGCTAGAAGTGCGGGAACCCTCATCAGCAATGAGCAGTTCTTC
TRBD1,few,TRBJ2-2,TRBV5-1,CASSLASGDRGRAGELFF,TGCGCCAGCAGCTTGGCCAGTGGCGACAGGGGAAGGGCCGGGGAGCTGTTTTTT
TRBD1,few,TRBJ1-1,TRBV20-1,CSAGDRNTEAFF,TGCAGTGCTGGGGACAGAAACACTGAAGCTTTCTTT
TRBD2,NA,TRBJ2-1,TRBV4-3,CASSPRLAGKGNEQFF,TGCGCCAGCAGCCCCCGACTAGCGGGTAAGGGTAATGAGCAGTTCTTC
NA,few,TRBJ2-7,TRBV10-2,CASGSPYEQYF,TGCGCCAGCGGGTCCCCCTACGAGCAGTACTTC
TRBD1,few,TRBJ2-7,TRBV13,CASSLGSYRGLSYEQYF,TGTGCCAGCAGCTTAGGGTCCTACAGGGGGTTGTCCTACGAGCAGTACTTC
NA,NA,TRBJ2-5,TRBV12-3/TRBV12-4,CASSPGRWAETQYF,TGTGCCAGCAGTCCCGGACGGTGGGCGGAGACCCAGTACTTC
TRBD2,NA,TRBJ2-3,TRBV12-3/TRBV12-4,CASSFWILRGGDTQYF,TGTGCCAGCAGTTTTTGGATCTTACGGGGGGGAGATACGCAGTATTTT
TRBD2,few,TRBJ2-5,TRBV24-1,CATSDPRLAGGPRRETQYF,TGTGCCACCAGTGACCCAAGACTAGCGGGAGGGCCAAGGAGAGAGACCCAGTACTTC